This T cell receptor beta chain is drawn from a study of response to subunit inactivated influenza vaccine. Points from the study as a whole: A suggestion made by the authors is that each seasonal influenza vaccination recruits few new T cells.

In the case of this clonotype: Its target is unknown.

The CDR3 is made up of 16 amino acids. The germline CDR1 and CDR2 sequences are SEHNR and FQNEAQ (reference sequence). V shed 1 base, J shed 3 bases, and the junction held 3 bases outside the gene matches. Each CDR3 protein is one row after TCRdb ran MiXCR on the RT-PCR reads. Of 500,000 to 600,000 distinct CDR3 sequences listed, around 15% were seen once; the top ten hold approximately 10%. The chain combines TRBV7-9 with TRBJ2-5; TRBD2 agrees at 12 bases. The sequencing used PBMCs from blood, collected about 12 days after vaccination. This clonotype originated in a man in his fifties who received an inactivated influenza vaccine. The CDR3 nucleotides read TGTGCCAGCAGCTTAGGCACTAGCGGGAGGAAAGAGACCCAGTACTTC. The encoded protein is CASSLGTSGRKETQYF.